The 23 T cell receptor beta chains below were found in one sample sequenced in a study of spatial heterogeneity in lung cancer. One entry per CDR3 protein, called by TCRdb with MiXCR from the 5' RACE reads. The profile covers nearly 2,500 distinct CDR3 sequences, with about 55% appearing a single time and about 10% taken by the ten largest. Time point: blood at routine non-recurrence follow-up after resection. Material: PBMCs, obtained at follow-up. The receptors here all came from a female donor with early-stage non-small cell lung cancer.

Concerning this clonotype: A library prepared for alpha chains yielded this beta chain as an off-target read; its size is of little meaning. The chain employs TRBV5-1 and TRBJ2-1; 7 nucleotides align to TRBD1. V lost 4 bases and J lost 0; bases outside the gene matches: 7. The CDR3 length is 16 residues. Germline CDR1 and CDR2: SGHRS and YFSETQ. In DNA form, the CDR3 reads TGCGCCAGCAGCCCCGGGACAGCGAGCTCCTACAATGAGCAGTTCTTC. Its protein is CASSPGTASSYNEQFF. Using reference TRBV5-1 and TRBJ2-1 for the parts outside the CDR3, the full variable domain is KAGVTQTPRYLIKTRGQQVTLSCSPISGHRSVSWYQQTPGQGLQFLFEYFSETQRNKGNFPGRFSGRQFSNSRSEMNVSTLELGDSALYLCASSPGTASSYNEQFFGPGTRLTVL.

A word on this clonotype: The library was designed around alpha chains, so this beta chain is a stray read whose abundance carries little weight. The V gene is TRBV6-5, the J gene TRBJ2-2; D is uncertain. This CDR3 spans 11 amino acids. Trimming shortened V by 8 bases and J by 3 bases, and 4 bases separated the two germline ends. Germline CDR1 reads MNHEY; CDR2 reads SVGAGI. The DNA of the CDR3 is TGTGCCAGCGTGCACACCGGGGAGCTGTTTTTT. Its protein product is CASVHTGELFF.

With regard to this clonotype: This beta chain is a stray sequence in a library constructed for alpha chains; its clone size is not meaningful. This CDR3 is CASSIPGVETQYF. CDR3 DNA: TGTGCCAGTAGTATCCCAGGGGTGGAGACCCAGTACTTC. The genes are TRBV19 and TRBJ2-5; D might be TRBD1 (6 bases). The CDR3 covers 13 residues. The germline CDR1 and CDR2 sequences are LNHDA and SQIVND (reference sequence). V shed 3 bases and J shed 5 bases, with 10 bases lying between them.

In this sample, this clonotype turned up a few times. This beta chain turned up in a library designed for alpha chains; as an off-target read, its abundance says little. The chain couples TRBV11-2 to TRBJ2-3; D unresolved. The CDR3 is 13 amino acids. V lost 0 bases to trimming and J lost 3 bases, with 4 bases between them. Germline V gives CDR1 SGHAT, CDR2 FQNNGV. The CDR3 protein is CASSLDWTDTQYF. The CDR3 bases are TGTGCCAGCAGCTTAGATTGGACAGATACGCAGTATTTT.

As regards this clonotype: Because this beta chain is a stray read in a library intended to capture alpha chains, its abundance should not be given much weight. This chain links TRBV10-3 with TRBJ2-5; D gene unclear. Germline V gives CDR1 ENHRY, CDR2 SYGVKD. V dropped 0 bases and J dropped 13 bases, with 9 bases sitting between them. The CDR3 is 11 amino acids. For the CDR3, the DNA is TGTGCCATCAGTGAGTCGAAGGTCTGGTACTTC. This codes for CAISESKVWYF.

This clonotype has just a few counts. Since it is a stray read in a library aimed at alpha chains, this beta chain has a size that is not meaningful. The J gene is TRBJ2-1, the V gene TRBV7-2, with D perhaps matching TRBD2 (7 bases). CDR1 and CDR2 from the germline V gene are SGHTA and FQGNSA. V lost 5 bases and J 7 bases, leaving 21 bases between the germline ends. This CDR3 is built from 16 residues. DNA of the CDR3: TGTGCCAGCAGCCCTAGTTTTTGGGGGGGCGATAATGAGCAGTTCTTC. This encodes CASSPSFWGGDNEQFF.

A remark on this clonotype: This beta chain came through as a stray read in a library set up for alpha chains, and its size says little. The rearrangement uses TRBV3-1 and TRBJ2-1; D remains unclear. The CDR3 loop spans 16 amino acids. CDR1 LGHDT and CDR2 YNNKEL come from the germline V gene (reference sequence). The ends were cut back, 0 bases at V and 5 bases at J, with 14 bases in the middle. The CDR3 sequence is CASSQDRGLWHNEQFF. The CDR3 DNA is TGTGCCAGCAGCCAAGATCGAGGATTATGGCACAATGAGCAGTTCTTC.

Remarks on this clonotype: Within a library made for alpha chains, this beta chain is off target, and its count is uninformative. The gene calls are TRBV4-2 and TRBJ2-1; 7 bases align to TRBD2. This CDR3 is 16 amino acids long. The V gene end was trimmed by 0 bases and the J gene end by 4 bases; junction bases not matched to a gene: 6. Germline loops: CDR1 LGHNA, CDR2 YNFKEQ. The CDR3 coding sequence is TGTGCCAGCAGCCAAGATGCAGCTAGCGGTTACAATGAGCAGTTCTTC. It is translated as CASSQDAASGYNEQFF.

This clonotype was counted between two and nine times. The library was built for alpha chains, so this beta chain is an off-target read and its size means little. CDR3: CASSYLGRGTDTQYF. The CDR3 nucleotides read TGTGCCAGCAGTTACTTAGGCCGAGGCACAGATACGCAGTATTTT. V usage is TRBV6-5 and J usage is TRBJ2-3; unclear D gene. The CDR3 is 15 amino acids. V lost 1 base, J lost 1 base, and 9 bases lay in between. Per germline, CDR1 MNHEY and CDR2 SVGAGI.

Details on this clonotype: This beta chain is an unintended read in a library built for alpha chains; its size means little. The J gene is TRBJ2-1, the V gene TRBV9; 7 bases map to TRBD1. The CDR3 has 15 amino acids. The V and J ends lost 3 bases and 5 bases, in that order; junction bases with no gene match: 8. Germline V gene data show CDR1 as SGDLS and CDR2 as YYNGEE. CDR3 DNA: TGTGCCAGCAGCGAGAGGACAGGCGCGAACAATGAGCAGTTCTTC. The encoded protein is CASSERTGANNEQFF.

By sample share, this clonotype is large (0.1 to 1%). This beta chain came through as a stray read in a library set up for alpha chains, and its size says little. CDR3 in amino acids: CASSFTEETQYF. The CDR3 DNA reads as TGTGCCAGCAGCTTTACGGAAGAGACCCAGTACTTC. The chain recombines TRBV2 with TRBJ2-5; the D is unclear. The ends were cut back, 6 bases at V and 3 bases at J, with 8 bases in the middle. Germline V gives CDR1 SNHLY, CDR2 FYNNEI. The CDR3 length is 12 residues.

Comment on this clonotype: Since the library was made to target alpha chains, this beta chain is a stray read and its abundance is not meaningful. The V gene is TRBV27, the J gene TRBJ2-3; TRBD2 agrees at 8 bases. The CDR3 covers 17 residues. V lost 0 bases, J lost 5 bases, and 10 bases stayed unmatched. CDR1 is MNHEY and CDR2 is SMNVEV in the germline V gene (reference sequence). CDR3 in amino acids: CASSLSLSGLAGDTQYF. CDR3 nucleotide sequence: TGTGCCAGCAGTTTATCCTTAAGCGGACTAGCAGGAGATACGCAGTATTTT.

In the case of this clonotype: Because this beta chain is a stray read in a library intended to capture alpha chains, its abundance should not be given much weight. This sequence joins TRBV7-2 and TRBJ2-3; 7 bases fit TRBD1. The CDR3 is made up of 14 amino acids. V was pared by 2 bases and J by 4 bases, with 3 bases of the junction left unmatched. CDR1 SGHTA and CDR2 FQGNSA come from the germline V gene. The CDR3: CASSLQGVADTQYF. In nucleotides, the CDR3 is TGTGCCAGCAGCTTACAGGGGGTCGCAGATACGCAGTATTTT. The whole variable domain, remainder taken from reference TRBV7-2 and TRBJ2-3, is GAGVSQSPSNKVTEKGKDVELRCDPISGHTALYWYRQSLGQGLEFLIYFQGNSAPDKSGLPSDRFSAERTGGSVSTLTIQRTQQEDSAVYLCASSLQGVADTQYFGPGTRLTVL.

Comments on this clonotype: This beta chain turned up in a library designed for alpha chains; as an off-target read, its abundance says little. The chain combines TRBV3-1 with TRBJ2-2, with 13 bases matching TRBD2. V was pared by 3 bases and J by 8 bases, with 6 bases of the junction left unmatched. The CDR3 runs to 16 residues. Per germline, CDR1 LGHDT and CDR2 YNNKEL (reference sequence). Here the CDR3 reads CASSHRLAGGVGELFF. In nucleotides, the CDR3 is TGTGCCAGCAGCCATCGACTAGCGGGAGGTGTGGGGGAGCTGTTTTTT. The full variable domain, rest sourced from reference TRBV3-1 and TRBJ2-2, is DTAVSQTPKYLVTQMGNDKSIKCEQNLGHDTMYWYKQDSKKFLKIMFSYNNKELIINETVPNRFSPKSPDKAHLNLHINSLELGDSAVYFCASSHRLAGGVGELFFGEGSRLTVL.

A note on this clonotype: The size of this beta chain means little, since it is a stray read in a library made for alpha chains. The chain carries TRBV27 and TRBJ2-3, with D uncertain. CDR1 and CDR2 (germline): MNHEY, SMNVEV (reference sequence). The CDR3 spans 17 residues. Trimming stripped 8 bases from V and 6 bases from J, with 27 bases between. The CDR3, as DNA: TGTGCCAGCCACCCTAAATTTAGTGGAGCATTCGCGGATACGCAGTATTTT. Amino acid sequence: CASHPKFSGAFADTQYF.

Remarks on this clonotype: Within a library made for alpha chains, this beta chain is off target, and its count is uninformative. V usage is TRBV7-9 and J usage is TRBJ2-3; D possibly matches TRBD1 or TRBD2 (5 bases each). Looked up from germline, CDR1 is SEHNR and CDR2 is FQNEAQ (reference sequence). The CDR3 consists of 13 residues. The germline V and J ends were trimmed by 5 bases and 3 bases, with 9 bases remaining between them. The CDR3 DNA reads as TGTGCCAGCAGCAGGGACGCGACAGATACGCAGTATTTT. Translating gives CASSRDATDTQYF.

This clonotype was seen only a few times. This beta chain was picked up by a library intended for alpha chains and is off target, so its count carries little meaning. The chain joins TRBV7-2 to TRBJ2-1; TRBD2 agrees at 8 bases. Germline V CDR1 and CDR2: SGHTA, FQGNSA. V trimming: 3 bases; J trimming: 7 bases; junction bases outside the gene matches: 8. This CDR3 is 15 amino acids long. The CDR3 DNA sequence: TGTGCCAGCAGCTTCGGGGGGGAGTATCTTAATGAGCAGTTCTTC. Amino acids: CASSFGGEYLNEQFF.

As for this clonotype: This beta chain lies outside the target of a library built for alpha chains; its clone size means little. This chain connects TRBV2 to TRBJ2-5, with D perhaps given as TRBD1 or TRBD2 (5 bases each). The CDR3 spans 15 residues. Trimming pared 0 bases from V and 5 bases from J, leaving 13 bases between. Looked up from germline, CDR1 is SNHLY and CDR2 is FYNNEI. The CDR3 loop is CASSEAPRGGETQYF. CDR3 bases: TGTGCCAGCAGTGAAGCGCCAAGGGGCGGGGAGACCCAGTACTTC.

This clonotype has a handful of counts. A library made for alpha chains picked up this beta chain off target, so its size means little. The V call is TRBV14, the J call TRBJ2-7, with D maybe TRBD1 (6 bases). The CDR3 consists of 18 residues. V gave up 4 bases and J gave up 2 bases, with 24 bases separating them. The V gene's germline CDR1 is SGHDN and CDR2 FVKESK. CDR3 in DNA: TGTGCCAGCAGCCCGACTTTACAGGGAAAGGGAACCCCCTACGAGCAGTACTTC. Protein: CASSPTLQGKGTPYEQYF.

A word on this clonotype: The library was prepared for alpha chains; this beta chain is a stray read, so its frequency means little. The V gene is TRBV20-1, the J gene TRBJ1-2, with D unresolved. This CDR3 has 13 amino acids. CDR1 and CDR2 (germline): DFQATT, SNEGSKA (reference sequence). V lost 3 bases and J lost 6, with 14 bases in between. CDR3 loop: CSASFRSSDGYTF. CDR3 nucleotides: TGCAGTGCTAGTTTCCGGAGCAGTGATGGCTACACCTTC.

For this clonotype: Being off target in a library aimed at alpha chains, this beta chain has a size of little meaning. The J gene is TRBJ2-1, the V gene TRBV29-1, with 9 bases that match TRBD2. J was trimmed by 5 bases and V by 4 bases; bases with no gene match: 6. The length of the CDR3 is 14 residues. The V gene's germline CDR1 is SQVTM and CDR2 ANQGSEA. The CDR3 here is CSVVRRLADNEQFF. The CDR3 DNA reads TGCAGCGTTGTCCGGAGACTAGCGGACAATGAGCAGTTCTTC.

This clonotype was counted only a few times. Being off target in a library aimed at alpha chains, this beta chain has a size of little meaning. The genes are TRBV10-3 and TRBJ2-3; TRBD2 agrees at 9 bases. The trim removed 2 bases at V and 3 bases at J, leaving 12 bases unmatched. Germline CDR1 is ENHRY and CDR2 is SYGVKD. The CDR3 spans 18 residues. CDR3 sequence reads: CAISEQLNSGSRTDTQYF. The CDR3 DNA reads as TGTGCCATCAGTGAGCAATTGAATAGCGGGAGTAGAACAGATACGCAGTATTTT.

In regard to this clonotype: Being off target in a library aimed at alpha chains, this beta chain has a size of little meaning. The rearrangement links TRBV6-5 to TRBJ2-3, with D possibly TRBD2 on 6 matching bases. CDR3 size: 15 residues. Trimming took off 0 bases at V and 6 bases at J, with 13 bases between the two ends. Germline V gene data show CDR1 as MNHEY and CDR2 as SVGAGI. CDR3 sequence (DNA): TGTGCCAGCAGTTACTCGGACGGGAGAAGGGATACGCAGTATTTT. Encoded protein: CASSYSDGRRDTQYF.